This T cell receptor beta chain appears in the sequencing data of a study of cytomegalovirus exposure and HLA in healthy donors. With respect to this clone: Its target is unknown.

The PCR used 60 Vbeta and 13 Jbeta primers. Data came from immunoSEQ multiplex PCR; TCRdb stores just in-frame clones and leaves some out. The top ten clones hold approximately 1.3% of a sample with about 180,000 clones, about 80% of them seen once. Notes on the study in general: Most TCR sequences proved rare, with some public TCRs found in many donors. HLA-A and HLA-B allele assignments for most subjects were reportedly predicted accurately using TCR beta sequences.

The receptor's source is a man between 18 and 35 years old in good health and CMV-seronegative. Sequencing input: PBMCs.

CDR3 in amino acids: CSVLTGSYNEQFF. CDR3 bases: TGCAGCGTCTTGACGGGATCCTACAATGAGCAGTTCTTC. The chain has TRBV29-1 and TRBJ2-1; TRBD2 is a possible D gene (5 bases). The CDR3 totals 13 residues. With 6 bases removed from V and 1 base from J, the gap between germline ends came to 10 bases. From germline, CDR1 is SQVTM and CDR2 ANQGSEA.